This TCR beta chain stems from a study of radiotherapy plus CTLA-4 blockade in lung cancer. The CDR3 is 13 amino acids. In germline, CDR1 is MRHNA, CDR2 SNTAGT. Trimming shortened V by 5 bases and J by 0 bases, and 7 bases separated the two germline ends. Using immunoSEQ multiplex PCR, the repertoire was profiled, and TCRdb retains in-frame clones only, with some absent. The data show tens of thousands of clones, with roughly four fifths seen just once and approximately 2.4% held by the top ten. The sequence was obtained from a human donor with non-small cell lung cancer whose response to radiotherapy plus ipilimumab could not be evaluated. The chain uses TRBV6-4 and TRBJ1-1, with D uncertain. The sequencing here drew on peripheral blood, taken from a patient treated with radiotherapy plus ipilimumab. As DNA, the CDR3 is TGTGCCAGCAGTAAAACATTGAACACTGAAGCTTTCTTT. Its protein product is CASSKTLNTEAFF.